The 13 T cell receptor beta chains listed next were all sequenced from one sample in a study of STAT5B mutations in CD4+ large granular lymphocyte leukemia. Clones were read by immunoSEQ multiplex PCR, and TCRdb kept only the in-frame ones, dropping some. The data show about 30,000 clones, roughly 80% seen once. Sample: CD4+ T cells from blood buffy coats. The receptors were sampled from a human donor in good health.

The rearrangement joins TRBV5-1 to TRBJ1-4, with 12 nucleotides matching TRBD1. The CDR3 runs to 14 residues. CDR1 is SGHRS, CDR2 YFSETQ, per germline. V was pared by 6 bases and J by 9 bases, with 6 bases of the junction left unmatched. The CDR3 here is CASKGQGAPQKLFF. As DNA, the CDR3 is TGCGCCAGCAAGGGACAGGGGGCCCCCCAAAAACTGTTTTTT. The whole variable domain, remainder taken from reference TRBV5-1 and TRBJ1-4, is KAGVTQTPRYLIKTRGQQVTLSCSPISGHRSVSWYQQTPGQGLQFLFEYFSETQRNKGNFPGRFSGRQFSNSRSEMNVSTLELGDSALYLCASKGQGAPQKLFFGSGTQLSVL.

In nucleotides, the CDR3 is TGTGCCAGCAGCTTAGATCGGGGACAATACAATGAGCAGTTCTTC. This codes for CASSLDRGQYNEQFF. The chain combines TRBV11-2 with TRBJ2-1; a weak D match, TRBD1 (6 bases). Trimming shortened V by 0 bases and J by 4 bases, and 10 bases separated the two germline ends. The CDR3 has 15 amino acids. From germline, CDR1 is SGHAT and CDR2 FQNNGV.

This clone appeared a single time. This sequence joins TRBV5-4 and TRBJ2-5; 8 positions agree with TRBD2. Trimming removed 3 bases from V and 5 bases from J; junction bases left unmatched: 9. The V gene's germline CDR1 is SGHNT and CDR2 YYREEE (reference sequence). The CDR3 runs 15 residues. The CDR3 sequence: CASSSTGGGLETQYF. CDR3 coding DNA: TGTGCCAGCAGCTCCACTGGCGGGGGGCTCGAGACCCAGTACTTC.

The J gene is TRBJ2-5, the V gene TRBV7-9; D is unclear. The germline gives CDR1 SEHNR, CDR2 FQNEAQ (reference sequence). The CDR3 has 13 amino acids. Trimming left V 1 base short and J 5 bases short, with 8 bases between. The CDR3 region has the DNA TGTGCCAGCAGCTTAGGAGGTGGTGAGACCCAGTACTTC. The encoded protein is CASSLGGGETQYF.

V usage is TRBV5-1 and J usage is TRBJ2-7; tentatively, D is TRBD2 (6 bases). This CDR3 is 14 amino acids long. Between the trimmed V and J ends, which lost 4 bases and 0 bases, there was a span of 11 bases. Germline CDR1 reads SGHRS; CDR2 reads YFSETQ. The CDR3: CASSPYGSSYEQYF. The CDR3 DNA sequence: TGCGCCAGCAGCCCGTACGGGAGCTCCTACGAGCAGTACTTC.

This sequence joins TRBV25-1 and TRBJ1-1; maybe TRBD1 (6 bases). The CDR3 runs 14 residues. Germline CDR1 MGHDK, CDR2 SYGVNS. V dropped 8 bases and J dropped 3 bases, with 16 bases sitting between them. The CDR3 loop is CASQGRGPDTEAFF. CDR3 sequence (DNA): TGTGCCAGCCAAGGACGGGGGCCCGACACTGAAGCTTTCTTT.

CDR3 DNA sequence: TGTGCTAGTGGTTTGGTAGATAAGGCACTGGACAGGACAAACATTCAGTACTTC. Translation: CASGLVDKALDRTNIQYF. V usage is TRBV12-5 and J usage is TRBJ2-4; 7 nucleotides match TRBD1. Germline values: CDR1 LGHNT, CDR2 FRNRAP. V dropped 0 bases and J dropped 6; count of bases not matched to a gene: 14. The CDR3 totals 18 residues.

This clone was counted only a few times. This chain connects TRBV27 to TRBJ1-2, with 8 nucleotides matching TRBD1. The V gene's germline CDR1 is MNHEY and CDR2 SMNVEV (reference sequence). With 7 bases clipped from V and 5 bases from J, the junction kept 3 bases outside the gene matches. This CDR3 spans 12 amino acids. The CDR3 DNA sequence: TGTGCCAGCACTCGGACAGGGTATGGCTACACCTTC. It specifies CASTRTGYGYTF.

The rearrangement links TRBV10-2 to TRBJ1-2, with D perhaps matching TRBD1 (5 bases). V was trimmed by 3 bases and J by 3 bases, leaving 11 bases between them. Germline CDR1 WSHSY, CDR2 SAAADI. This CDR3 has 14 amino acids. CDR3 DNA sequence: TGCGCCAGCAGTGAATCGGCAGGGTACTATGGCTACACCTTC. Translated, it gives CASSESAGYYGYTF.

The J gene is TRBJ1-3, the V gene TRBV5-6; no definite D call. Germline values: CDR1 SGHDT, CDR2 YYEEEE. Deletions cut 3 bases from V and 3 bases from J, with 10 bases between. This CDR3 is built from 14 residues. The CDR3 protein is CASSSPGRGNTIYF. The CDR3 coding sequence is TGTGCCAGCAGCTCCCCCGGCCGTGGAAACACCATATATTTT.

This clone was seen a few times. The sample carries other DNA sequences with the same CDR3. CDR3 amino acids: CASSPGGGPTDTQYF. In DNA form, the CDR3 reads TGTGCCAGCAGCCCCGGGGGCGGCCCCACAGATACGCAGTATTTT. The V and J genes are TRBV11-3 and TRBJ2-3; D possibly matches TRBD1 or TRBD2 (6 bases each). The CDR3 extends over 15 amino acids. V was trimmed by 5 bases and J by 2 bases, leaving 14 bases between them. In germline, CDR1 is SGHNT, CDR2 YENEEA.

Comments on this clone: Sequence at one end of the junction differs from germline and may be a read error. This chain uses TRBV7-9 with TRBJ2-2; D might be TRBD2 (6 bases). Germline V lookup: CDR1 SEHNR, CDR2 FQNEAQ (reference sequence). This CDR3 spans 15 amino acids. CDR3 coding DNA: TGTGCCAGCTGCCTAAGGAACGGGGGTCACCGGGGAGCTGTTTTT. Its protein is CASCLRNGGHRGAVF.

The CDR3 nucleotides read TGTGCCAGCAGTTCCCTCGGGAAAGAGGAAGCTTTCTTT. The encoded protein is CASSSLGKEEAFF. J is TRBJ1-1 and V is TRBV28; no clear D gene. Trimming took off 4 bases at V and 8 bases at J, with 14 bases between the two ends. Germline V gene lookup returns CDR1 MDHEN and CDR2 SYDVKM. The CDR3 spans 13 residues.